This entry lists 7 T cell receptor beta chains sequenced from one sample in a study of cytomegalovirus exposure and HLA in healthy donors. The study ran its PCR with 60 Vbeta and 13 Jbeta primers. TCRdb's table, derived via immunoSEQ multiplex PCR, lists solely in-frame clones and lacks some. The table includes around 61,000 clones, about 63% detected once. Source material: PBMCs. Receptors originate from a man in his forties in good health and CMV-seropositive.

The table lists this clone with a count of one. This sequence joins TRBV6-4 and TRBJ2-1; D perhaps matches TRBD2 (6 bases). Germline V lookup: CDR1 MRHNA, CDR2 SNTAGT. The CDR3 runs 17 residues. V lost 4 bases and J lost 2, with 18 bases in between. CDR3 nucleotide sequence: TGTGCCAGCAGTGCAGATGACGGGAGCTTTGCCTACAATGAGCAGTTCTTC. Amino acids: CASSADDGSFAYNEQFF.

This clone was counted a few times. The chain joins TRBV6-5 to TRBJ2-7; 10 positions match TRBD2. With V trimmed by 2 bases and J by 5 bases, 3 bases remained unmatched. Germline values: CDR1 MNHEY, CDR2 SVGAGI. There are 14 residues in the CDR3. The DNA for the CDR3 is TGTGCCAGCAGTTACCAGCGGGGGGGCCACGAGCAGTACTTC. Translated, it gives CASSYQRGGHEQYF.

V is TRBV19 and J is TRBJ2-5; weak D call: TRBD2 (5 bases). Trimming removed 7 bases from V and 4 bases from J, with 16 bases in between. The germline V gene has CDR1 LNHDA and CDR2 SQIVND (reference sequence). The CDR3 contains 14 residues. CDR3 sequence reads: CASTKMVGAETQYF. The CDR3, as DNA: TGTGCCAGTACCAAAATGGTGGGAGCAGAGACCCAGTACTTC.

CDR3 amino acids: CASSPSSTDTQYF. DNA of the CDR3: TGTGCCAGCTCACCAAGTAGTACAGATACGCAGTATTTT. The chain combines TRBV18 with TRBJ2-3; D is ambiguous. Germline-derived CDR1 and CDR2 are KGHSH and LQKENI. The CDR3 loop spans 13 amino acids. V shed 2 bases and J shed 3 bases, with 6 bases lying between them. Looking up the rest from reference TRBV18 and TRBJ2-3 gives the full variable domain: NAGVMQNPRHLVRRRGQEARLRCSPMKGHSHVYWYRQLPEEGLKFMVYLQKENIIDESGMPKERFSAEFPKEGPSILRIQQVVRGDSAAYFCASSPSSTDTQYFGPGTRLTVL.

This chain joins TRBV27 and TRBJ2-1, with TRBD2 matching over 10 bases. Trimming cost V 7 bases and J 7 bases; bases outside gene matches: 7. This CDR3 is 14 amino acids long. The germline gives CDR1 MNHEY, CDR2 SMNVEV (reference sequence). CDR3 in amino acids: CASNPSGSLNEQFF. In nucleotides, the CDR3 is TGTGCCAGCAATCCTAGCGGGAGTTTAAATGAGCAGTTCTTC.

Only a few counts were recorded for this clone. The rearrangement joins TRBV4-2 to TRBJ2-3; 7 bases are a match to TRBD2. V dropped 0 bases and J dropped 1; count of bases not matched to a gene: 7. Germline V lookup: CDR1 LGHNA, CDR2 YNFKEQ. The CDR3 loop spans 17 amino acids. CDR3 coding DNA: TGTGCCAGCAGCCAAGAGGGGGACTATACAGGCACAGATACGCAGTATTTT. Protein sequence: CASSQEGDYTGTDTQYF.

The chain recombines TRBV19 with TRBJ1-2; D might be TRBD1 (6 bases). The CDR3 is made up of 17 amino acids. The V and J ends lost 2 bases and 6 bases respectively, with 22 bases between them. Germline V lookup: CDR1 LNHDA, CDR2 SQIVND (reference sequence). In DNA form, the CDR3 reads TGTGCCAGTAGTATATTGGGCAGGGGTCGAGCGGAAGATGGCTACACCTTC. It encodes CASSILGRGRAEDGYTF.